The 12 T cell receptor beta chains below come from one sample, sequenced in a study of blood T cell repertoires in COVID-19. Some clones are missing from TCRdb's copy, which holds only in-frame ones; the method was immunoSEQ multiplex PCR. The sample includes around 200,000 clones, 70% to 90% of them seen just once. Sequenced input: PBMCs or T cells enriched from blood (not recorded which). Source of these receptors: a woman aged 50 to 65 in a cohort exposed to, infected with or recovered from COVID-19 (not recorded which).

This clone has a single count. CDR3 DNA sequence: TGTGCCAGCAGCCGGGACAGGAATGAGCAGTTCTTC. Protein product: CASSRDRNEQFF. The gene calls are TRBV5-4 and TRBJ2-1; TRBD1 aligns across 8 bases. V was clipped by 4 bases and J by 7 bases; unmatched bases: 1. Germline lookup yields CDR1 SGHNT and CDR2 YYREEE (reference sequence). The CDR3 is made up of 12 amino acids.

J is TRBJ1-1 and V is TRBV3-1 (or the pseudogene TRBV3-2); the D gene is possibly TRBD1 (5 bases). The CDR3 runs to 14 residues. CDR1 and CDR2 (germline): LGHDT, YNNKEL (reference sequence). V lost 0 bases to trimming and J lost 5 bases, with 10 bases between them. CDR3 region: CASSQDGGGTEAFF. CDR3 in DNA: TGTGCCAGCAGCCAAGATGGGGGGGGAACTGAAGCTTTCTTT.

V gene TRBV5-4 combines with J gene TRBJ2-3; TRBD1 matches at 7 bases. V was clipped by 4 bases and J by 7 bases; unmatched bases: 12. There are 15 residues in the CDR3. The germline gives CDR1 SGHNT, CDR2 YYREEE (reference sequence). The CDR3 nucleotides read TGTGCCAGCAGCCAGGAAGGGACAGATACTTATACGCAGTATTTT. It yields the protein CASSQEGTDTYTQYF.

The chain joins TRBV5-1 to TRBJ2-5, with D uncertain. The CDR3 sequence is 13 residues long. Germline V lookup: CDR1 SGHRS, CDR2 YFSETQ. Trimming shortened V by 0 bases and J by 2 bases, and 5 bases separated the two germline ends. CDR3 DNA: TGCGCCAGCAGCTTGGCGGTGCAAGAGACCCAGTACTTC. This gives the protein CASSLAVQETQYF.

V gene TRBV29-1 combines with J gene TRBJ2-3; 7 nucleotides agree with TRBD1. V lost 7 bases and J lost 6; bases outside the gene matches: 4. Germline CDR1 and CDR2: SQVTM and ANQGSEA. This CDR3 spans 11 amino acids. The CDR3 sequence is CSARGLDTQYF. CDR3 nucleotide sequence: TGCAGCGCCAGGGGGTTGGATACGCAGTATTTT.

V gene TRBV27 combines with J gene TRBJ2-7, with 14 bases fitting TRBD2. The CDR3 totals 16 residues. V shed 4 bases and J 3 bases; nucleotides not matched to a gene: 5. From germline, CDR1 is MNHEY and CDR2 SMNVEV (reference sequence). The CDR3, as DNA: TGTGCCAGCAGTTCGGGACTAGCGGGGGTCGACTACGAGCAGTACTTC. Translated: CASSSGLAGVDYEQYF.

The chain combines TRBV27 with TRBJ1-2, with D perhaps matching TRBD1 (6 bases). This CDR3 region has 13 residues. The V end lost 5 bases, the J end lost 4 bases, and 11 bases lay between the germline ends. Germline CDR1 and CDR2: MNHEY and SMNVEV (reference sequence). The CDR3 here is CASSPPGVYGYTF. The CDR3 bases are TGTGCCAGCAGTCCGCCAGGGGTCTATGGCTACACCTTC.

In DNA form, the CDR3 reads TGTGCCAGCAGTGAAACAACCACCGGGGAGCAGTACTTC. Encoded protein: CASSETTTGEQYF. The chain links TRBV2 to TRBJ2-7; D remains unclear. The CDR3 loop spans 13 amino acids. Germline values: CDR1 SNHLY, CDR2 FYNNEI. Deletions cut 2 bases from V and 7 bases from J, with 12 bases between.

The chain carries TRBV5-4 and TRBJ2-7, with 7 bases identical to TRBD1. J gave up 5 bases and V 4 bases, and 9 bases lay outside the gene matches. The CDR3 is made up of 14 amino acids. Germline CDR1 is SGHNT and CDR2 is YYREEE (reference sequence). CDR3 bases: TGTGCCAGCAGCCTTAGACAGGGTCGGGACGAGCAGTACTTC. This gives the protein CASSLRQGRDEQYF. Looking up the rest from reference TRBV5-4 and TRBJ2-7 gives the full variable domain: ETGVTQSPTHLIKTRGQQVTLRCSSQSGHNTVSWYQQALGQGPQFIFQYYREEENGRGNFPPRFSGLQFPNYSSELNVNALELDDSALYLCASSLRQGRDEQYFGPGTRLTVT.

The V call is TRBV7-9, the J call TRBJ2-7; 7 bases map to TRBD1. After removal of 9 bases from V and 3 bases from J, the junction contained 2 bases not matched to a gene. Germline CDR1 and CDR2: SEHNR and FQNEAQ (reference sequence). This CDR3 has 11 amino acids. The CDR3 is CASQGDYEQYF. CDR3 coding DNA: TGTGCCAGTCAGGGGGACTACGAGCAGTACTTC.

The chain has TRBV9 and TRBJ1-2; D unclear. The CDR3 loop spans 13 amino acids. V lost 0 bases and J 8 bases, leaving 11 bases between the germline ends. CDR1 is SGDLS, CDR2 YYNGEE, per germline. CDR3 DNA sequence: TGTGCCAGCAGCGTAGGGGCGTTGAAGGGCTACACCTTC. The encoded protein is CASSVGALKGYTF.

This chain joins TRBV3-1 (or the pseudogene TRBV3-2) and TRBJ2-6; 11 bases fit TRBD2. Germline lookup yields CDR1 LGHDT and CDR2 YNNKEL (reference sequence). The CDR3 loop spans 19 amino acids. Trimming cost V 4 bases and J 5 bases; bases outside gene matches: 13. CDR3 loop: CASSRPATSGALWANVLTF. The CDR3 DNA is TGTGCCAGCAGCCGCCCAGCGACTAGCGGGGCGCTGTGGGCCAACGTCCTGACTTTC.